Listed below are T cell receptor beta chains from one sample, sequenced in a study of control samples from healthy donors and cancer patients. This table comes from immunoSEQ multiplex PCR, and its TCRdb copy is limited to in-frame clones, with some not included. In the table there are roughly 29,000 clones, nearly 90% of which are singletons. Sequencing input: formalin-fixed, paraffin-embedded tissue. These receptors were taken from a female donor with melanoma. The CDR3 runs from the conserved cysteine through the conserved F or W. A D gene is named only where the DNA matches it firmly. Size is omitted from some rows. Given values are once, few, many or a class for expanded clones.

CDR3	DNA	size	V	J	D
CASSGQGQETQYF	TGTGCCAGCTCAGGACAGGGGCAAGAGACCCAGTACTTC	NA	TRBV18	TRBJ2-5	TRBD1
CASSPPQGPGNTIYF	TGTGCCAGCAGTCCACCACAGGGTCCCGGAAACACCATATATTTT	NA	TRBV28	TRBJ1-3	NA
CASSPHPTVGSNQPQHF	TGTGCCAGCAGCCCGCATCCGACAGTTGGTAGCAATCAGCCCCAGCATTTT	NA	TRBV9	TRBJ1-5	NA
CASSLATGELFF	TGCGCCAGCAGCTTGGCCACCGGGGAGCTGTTTTTT	NA	TRBV5-1	TRBJ2-2	NA
CASSEAALSSYEQYF	TGTGCCAGCAGTGAGGCCGCACTCAGCTCCTACGAGCAGTACTTC	medium-sized	TRBV6-1	TRBJ2-7	NA
CASSFTNGYTF	TGTGCCAGCAGTTTCACAAATGGCTACACCTTC	NA	TRBV28	TRBJ1-2	NA
CASSQGELLTSPGNTIYF	TGTGCCAGCAGCCAAGGGGAACTTCTTACCTCTCCTGGAAACACCATATATTTT	NA	TRBV3-1/TRBV3-2	TRBJ1-3	NA
CASSPSPGRKNTEAFF	TGTGCCAGTAGTCCTAGTCCGGGACGGAAGAACACTGAAGCTTTCTTT	NA	TRBV19	TRBJ1-1	NA
CASTTGPFTDTQYF	TGTGCCAGCACAACGGGTCCCTTCACAGATACGCAGTATTTT	few	TRBV27	TRBJ2-3	NA
CASRHRGLGEKLFF	TGTGCCAGTAGACACAGGGGGCTCGGTGAAAAACTGTTTTTT	NA	TRBV19	TRBJ1-4	TRBD1
CASSQGAYYGYTF	TGTGCCAGCAGCCAAGGGGCGTACTATGGCTACACCTTC	NA	TRBV5-4	TRBJ1-2	NA
CASSPNRVGTNEKLFF	TGTGCCAGCTCACCAAATAGGGTCGGAACTAATGAAAAACTGTTTTTT	NA	TRBV18	TRBJ1-4	NA
CASSLGPGQGAPNQPQHF	TGTGCCAGCAGTTTGGGGCCGGGGCAGGGGGCGCCGAATCAGCCCCAGCATTTT	NA	TRBV28	TRBJ1-5	TRBD1
CASSLGRVHDGELFF	TGTGCCAGCAGCTTAGGGCGAGTTCACGACGGGGAGCTGTTTTTT	few	TRBV7-8	TRBJ2-2	NA
CASSHSGPQETQYF	TGTGCCAGCAGCCACTCTGGACCGCAAGAGACCCAGTACTTC	NA	TRBV3-1/TRBV3-2	TRBJ2-5	NA
CASSFGAGDYEKLFF	TGTGCCAGCAGCTTTGGGGCAGGGGACTATGAAAAACTGTTTTTT	once	TRBV5-4	TRBJ1-4	NA
CASSPLLNTEAFF	TGTGCCAGCTCACCATTACTGAACACTGAAGCTTTCTTT	NA	TRBV18	TRBJ1-1	NA
CASSPIGGEQYF	TGTGCCAGCTCACCAATAGGGGGCGAGCAGTACTTC	NA	TRBV18	TRBJ2-7	NA
CASKGNGWDEQYF	TGTGCCAGCAAGGGGAACGGGTGGGACGAGCAGTACTTC	NA	TRBV2	TRBJ2-7	NA
CASSLGQSNYGYTF	TGTGCCAGCAGCTTAGGACAGTCTAACTATGGCTACACCTTC	NA	TRBV7-2	TRBJ1-2	NA
CATSDHGRAGEYYGYTF	TGTGCCACCAGTGATCACGGACGTGCAGGAGAGTACTATGGCTACACCTTC	NA	TRBV24-1	TRBJ1-2	NA
CASSRAGEGYTF	TGTGCCAGCAGCCGGGCTGGGGAAGGCTACACCTTC	NA	TRBV6-5	TRBJ1-2	NA
CASSLRAYNYGYTF	TGTGCCAGCAGCTTGCGTGCGTATAACTATGGCTACACCTTC	NA	TRBV5-6	TRBJ1-2	NA
CASSQVGQFYGYTF	TGTGCCAGCAGCCAAGTTGGACAGTTCTATGGCTACACCTTC	once	TRBV14	TRBJ1-2	NA
CASSLGGSGGNEQFF	TGTGCCAGCAGCTTGGGCGGGAGTGGAGGCAATGAGCAGTTCTTC	NA	TRBV5-6	TRBJ2-1	TRBD2
CASSIAGDEQFF	TGTGCCAGTAGTATAGCGGGAGACGAGCAGTTCTTC	NA	TRBV19	TRBJ2-1	NA
CAIDAWRGGQPQHF	TGTGCCATCGACGCTTGGCGTGGGGGTCAGCCCCAGCATTTT	NA	TRBV2	TRBJ1-5	NA
CASSLDGGLGTEAFF	TGCGCCAGCAGCTTGGATGGGGGCTTGGGCACTGAAGCTTTCTTT	NA	TRBV5-1	TRBJ1-1	NA
CASSSPDNLYEQYF	TGTGCCAGCAGCTCACCCGATAACCTCTACGAGCAGTACTTC	NA	TRBV7-8	TRBJ2-7	NA
CASSLVSDTQYF	TGCGCCAGCAGCTTGGTGTCAGATACGCAGTATTTT	NA	TRBV5-1	TRBJ2-3	NA
CASSLQGNPNYGYTF	TGTGCCAGCAGCTTACAGGGGAACCCTAACTATGGCTACACCTTC	NA	TRBV7-2	TRBJ1-2	NA
CASSQSSFEQFF	TGTGCCAGCAGCCAGTCTAGTTTTGAGCAGTTCTTC	NA	TRBV14	TRBJ2-1	NA
CASSAGAGTQHF	TGTGCCAGCAGTGCTGGCGCAGGGACCCAGCATTTT	NA	TRBV2	TRBJ1-5	NA
CASRSPDNSPLHF	TGTGCCAGCAGGTCGCCAGATAATTCACCCCTCCACTTT	NA	TRBV5-8	TRBJ1-6	NA
CASSLEYRNTGELFF	TGTGCCAGCAGCTTAGAATACAGGAACACCGGGGAGCTGTTTTTT	NA	TRBV11-3	TRBJ2-2	NA
CASSRAPGTQYF	TGTGCCAGCAGCCGGGCCCCGGGTACGCAGTATTTT	NA	TRBV9	TRBJ2-3	NA
CASSLLSGGGTGELFF	TGCGCCAGCAGCTTGCTTAGCGGGGGTGGCACCGGGGAGCTGTTTTTT	NA	TRBV5-1	TRBJ2-2	TRBD2
CASSVGGSGFVYSNQPQHF	TGTGCCAGCAGTGTGGGAGGGTCTGGGTTTGTTTATAGCAATCAGCCCCAGCATTTT	few	TRBV6-1	TRBJ1-5	NA
CAGPGTGGYGYTF	TGTGCCGGGCCCGGGACAGGCGGCTATGGCTACACCTTC	once	TRBV30	TRBJ1-2	TRBD1
CASSLTGGFPSIYEQYF	TGTGCCAGCAGCTTAACGGGGGGTTTTCCCTCGATCTACGAGCAGTACTTC	NA	TRBV7-6	TRBJ2-7	TRBD2
CASGSGGQINQPQHF	TGTGCCAGCGGTAGCGGCGGACAGATCAATCAGCCCCAGCATTTT	NA	TRBV27	TRBJ1-5	NA
CAWSVLGGANEQFF	TGTGCCTGGAGTGTACTTGGGGGGGCCAATGAGCAGTTCTTC	once	TRBV30	TRBJ2-1	NA
CAVRDEQYF	TGTGCCGTACGGGACGAGCAGTACTTC	NA	TRBV27	TRBJ2-7	NA
CASAQETQYF	TGTGCCAGCGCCCAAGAGACCCAGTACTTC	NA	TRBV18	TRBJ2-5	NA
CASRAGTVSEAFF	TGTGCCAGCCGCGCCGGGACAGTTTCTGAAGCTTTCTTT	once	TRBV27	TRBJ1-1	TRBD1
CASSYSRGYGYTF	TGTGCCAGCAGTTACTCTAGGGGCTATGGCTACACCTTC	NA	TRBV6-6	TRBJ1-2	NA
CASSYSIVTEVSYNEQFF	TGTGCCAGCAGTTACTCGATAGTGACAGAAGTCTCCTACAATGAGCAGTTCTTC	NA	TRBV6-8	TRBJ2-1	NA
CAIDGGISYEQYF	TGTGCCATAGATGGCGGGATCTCTTACGAGCAGTACTTC	NA	TRBV7-9	TRBJ2-7	NA
CASMLDNEQFF	TGCGCCAGCATGCTGGACAATGAGCAGTTCTTC	NA	TRBV5-1	TRBJ2-1	NA
CASSPGVGDTQYF	TGTGCCAGCTCACCAGGGGTGGGAGATACGCAGTATTTT	NA	TRBV18	TRBJ2-3	NA
CASRSGGIVCIHYEQYF	TGTGCAAGTCGCTCAGGGGGAATAGTGTGCATTCATTACGAGCAGTACTTC	NA	TRBV12-2	TRBJ2-7	NA
CASSLVQGMRQETQYF	TGTGCCAGCAGCTTAGTGCAGGGGATGCGCCAAGAGACCCAGTACTTC	NA	TRBV7-2	TRBJ2-5	NA
CASSRQSGLRGTDTQYF	TGTGCCAGTAGTCGCCAATCAGGTCTCCGAGGGACAGATACGCAGTATTTT	NA	TRBV19	TRBJ2-3	NA
CASSLAAGLAGEAFF	TGTGCCAGCAGCTTAGCGGCGGGGTTGGCGGGTGAAGCTTTCTTT	NA	TRBV11-2	TRBJ1-1	NA